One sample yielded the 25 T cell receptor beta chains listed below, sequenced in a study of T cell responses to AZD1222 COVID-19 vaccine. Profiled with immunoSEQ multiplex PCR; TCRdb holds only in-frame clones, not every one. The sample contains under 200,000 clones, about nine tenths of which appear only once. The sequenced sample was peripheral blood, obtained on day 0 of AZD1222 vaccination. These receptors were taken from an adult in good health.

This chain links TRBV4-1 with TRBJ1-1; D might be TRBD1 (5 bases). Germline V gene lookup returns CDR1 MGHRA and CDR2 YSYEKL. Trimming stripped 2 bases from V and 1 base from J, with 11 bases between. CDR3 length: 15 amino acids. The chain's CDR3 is CASSQFEGSNTEAFF. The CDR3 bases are TGCGCCAGCAGCCAATTTGAGGGGTCGAACACTGAAGCTTTCTTT.

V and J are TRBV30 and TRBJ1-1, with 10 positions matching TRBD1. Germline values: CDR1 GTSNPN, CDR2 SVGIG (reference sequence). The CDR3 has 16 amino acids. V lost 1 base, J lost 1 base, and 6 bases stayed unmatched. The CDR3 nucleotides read TGTGCCTGGAGTGAAGGGGACAGGGGTGAGAACACTGAAGCTTTCTTT. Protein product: CAWSEGDRGENTEAFF.

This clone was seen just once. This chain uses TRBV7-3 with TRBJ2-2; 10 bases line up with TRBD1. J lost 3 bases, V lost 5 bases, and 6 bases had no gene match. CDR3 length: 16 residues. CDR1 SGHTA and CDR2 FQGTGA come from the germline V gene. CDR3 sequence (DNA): TGTGCCAGCAGCGAAAGACAGGGGGCTGACACCGGGGAGCTGTTTTTT. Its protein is CASSERQGADTGELFF.

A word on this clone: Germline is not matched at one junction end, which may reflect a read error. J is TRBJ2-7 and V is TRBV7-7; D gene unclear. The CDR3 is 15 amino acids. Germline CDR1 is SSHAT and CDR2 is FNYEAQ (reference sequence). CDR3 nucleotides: TGTGCTAGCAGCCCATTAGGCGGCTACCTCTACGAGCAGTACTTC. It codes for CASSPLGGYLYEQYF.

In DNA form, the CDR3 reads TGTGCCAGCAGCTCATACCAGGGAGGGACCGGGGAGCTGTTTTTT. Translated: CASSSYQGGTGELFF. The rearrangement joins TRBV7-9 to TRBJ2-2, with 7 bases matching TRBD2. CDR1 and CDR2 (germline): SEHNR, FQNEAQ (reference sequence). Germline trimming cut 4 bases from V and 5 bases from J; bases unmatched to any gene: 7. CDR3 size: 15 residues.

CDR3 sequence: CAWSVRQQGARETQYF. The CDR3 DNA reads TGTGCCTGGAGTGTTCGACAACAGGGGGCCAGGGAGACCCAGTACTTC. This chain joins TRBV30 and TRBJ2-5, with TRBD1 matching over 9 bases. The CDR3 sequence is 16 residues long. The J segment lost 5 bases and the V segment lost 0 bases, leaving 10 bases of the junction unmatched. Germline CDR1 GTSNPN, CDR2 SVGIG (reference sequence).

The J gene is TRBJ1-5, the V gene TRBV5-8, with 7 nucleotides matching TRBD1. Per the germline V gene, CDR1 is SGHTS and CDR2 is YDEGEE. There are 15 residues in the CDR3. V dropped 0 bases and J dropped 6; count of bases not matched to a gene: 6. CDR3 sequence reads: CASSLEGGASQPQHF. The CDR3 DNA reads TGTGCCAGCAGCTTGGAAGGGGGCGCGAGTCAGCCCCAGCATTTT. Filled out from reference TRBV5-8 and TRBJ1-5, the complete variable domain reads EAGVTQSPTHLIKTRGQQATLRCSPISGHTSVYWYQQALGLGLQFLLWYDEGEERNRGNFPPRFSGRQFPNYSSELNVNALELEDSALYLCASSLEGGASQPQHFGDGTRLSIL.

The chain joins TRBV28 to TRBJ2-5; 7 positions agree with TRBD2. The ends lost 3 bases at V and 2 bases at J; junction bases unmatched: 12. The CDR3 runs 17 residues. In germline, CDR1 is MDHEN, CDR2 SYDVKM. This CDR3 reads CASSFSQSSGIQETQYF. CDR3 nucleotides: TGTGCCAGCAGTTTCAGTCAGTCGAGCGGGATACAAGAGACCCAGTACTTC.

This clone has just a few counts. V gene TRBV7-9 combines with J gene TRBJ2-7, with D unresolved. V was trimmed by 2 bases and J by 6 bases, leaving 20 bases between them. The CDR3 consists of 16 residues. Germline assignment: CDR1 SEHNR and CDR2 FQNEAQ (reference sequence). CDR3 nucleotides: TGTGCCAGCAGCTTAAACGGTCCGGCAGGACCGGGCGAGCAGTACTTC. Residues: CASSLNGPAGPGEQYF.

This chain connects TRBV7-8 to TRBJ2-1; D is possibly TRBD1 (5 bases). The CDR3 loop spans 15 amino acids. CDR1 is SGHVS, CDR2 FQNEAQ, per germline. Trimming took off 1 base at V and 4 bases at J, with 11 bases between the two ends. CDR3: CASSLDEQDYNEQFF. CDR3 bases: TGTGCCAGCAGCTTAGATGAACAGGATTACAATGAGCAGTTCTTC.

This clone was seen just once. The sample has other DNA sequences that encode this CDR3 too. In DNA, the CDR3 is TGCAGCGTTGGGCAGGGGCGCGAAAAACTGTTTTTT. As protein: CSVGQGREKLFF. This chain uses TRBV29-1 with TRBJ1-4, with D tentatively TRBD1 (6 bases). CDR3 length: 12 amino acids. The V gene's germline CDR1 is SQVTM and CDR2 ANQGSEA. V was pared by 4 bases and J by 8 bases, with 11 bases between.

The CDR3 region has the DNA TGTGCCAGCAGCTACTACACCGGGGAGCTGTTTTTT. Translated, it gives CASSYYTGELFF. V gene TRBV7-2 combines with J gene TRBJ2-2, with no clear D. This CDR3 region has 12 residues. Germline-derived CDR1 and CDR2 are SGHTA and FQGNSA. The germline V and J ends were trimmed by 4 bases and 3 bases, with 3 bases remaining between them.

The CDR3 loop is CASSHLTGGPTYEQYF. DNA of the CDR3: TGCGCCAGCAGCCACCTGACAGGGGGTCCTACCTACGAGCAGTACTTC. The chain has TRBV4-1 and TRBJ2-7, with 9 nucleotides matching TRBD1. J lost 2 bases, V lost 3 bases, and 8 bases had no gene match. In germline, CDR1 is MGHRA, CDR2 YSYEKL. The CDR3 is 16 amino acids.

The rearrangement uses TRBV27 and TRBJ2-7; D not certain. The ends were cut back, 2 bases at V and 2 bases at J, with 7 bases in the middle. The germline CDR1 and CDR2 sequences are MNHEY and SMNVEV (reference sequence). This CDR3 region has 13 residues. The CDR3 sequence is CASSLVQAYEQYF. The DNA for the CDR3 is TGTGCCAGCAGTTTAGTCCAGGCCTACGAGCAGTACTTC.

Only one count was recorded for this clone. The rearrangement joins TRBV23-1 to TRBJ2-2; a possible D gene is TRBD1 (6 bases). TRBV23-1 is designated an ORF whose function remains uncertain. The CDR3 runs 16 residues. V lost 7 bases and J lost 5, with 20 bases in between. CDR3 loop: CASTRRAGERTGELFF. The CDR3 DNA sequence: TGCGCCAGCACTCGAAGGGCAGGGGAAAGAACCGGGGAGCTGTTTTTT.

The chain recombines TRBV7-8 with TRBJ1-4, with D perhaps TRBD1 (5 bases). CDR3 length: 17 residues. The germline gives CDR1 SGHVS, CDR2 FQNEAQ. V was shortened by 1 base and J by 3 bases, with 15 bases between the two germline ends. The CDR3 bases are TGTGCCAGCAGCTTAGGAAACAGGAATTGGCCTAATGAAAAACTGTTTTTT. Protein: CASSLGNRNWPNEKLFF. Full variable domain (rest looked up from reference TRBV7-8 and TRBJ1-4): GAGVSQSPRYKVAKRGQDVALRCDPISGHVSLFWYQQALGQGPEFLTYFQNEAQLDKSGLPSDRFFAERPEGSVSTLKIQRTQQEDSAVYLCASSLGNRNWPNEKLFFGSGTQLSVL.

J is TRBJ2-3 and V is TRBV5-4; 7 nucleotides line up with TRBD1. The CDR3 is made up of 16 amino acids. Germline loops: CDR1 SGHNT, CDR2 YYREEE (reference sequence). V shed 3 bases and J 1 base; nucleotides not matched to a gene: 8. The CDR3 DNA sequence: TGTGCCAGCAGCTCGCCCAGGCAGGGGGGCACAGATACGCAGTATTTT. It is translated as CASSSPRQGGTDTQYF. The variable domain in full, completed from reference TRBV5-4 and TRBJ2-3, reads ETGVTQSPTHLIKTRGQQVTLRCSSQSGHNTVSWYQQALGQGPQFIFQYYREEENGRGNFPPRFSGLQFPNYSSELNVNALELDDSALYLCASSSPRQGGTDTQYFGPGTRLTVL.

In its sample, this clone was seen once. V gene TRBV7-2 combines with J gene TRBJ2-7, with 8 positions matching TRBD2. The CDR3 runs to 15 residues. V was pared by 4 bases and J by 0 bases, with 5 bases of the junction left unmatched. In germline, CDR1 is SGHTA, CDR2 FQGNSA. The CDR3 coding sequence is TGTGCCAGCAGCTCGGGGGGGGCCGCCTCCTACGAGCAGTACTTC. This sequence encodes CASSSGGAASYEQYF. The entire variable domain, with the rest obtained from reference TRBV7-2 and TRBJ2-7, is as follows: GAGVSQSPSNKVTEKGKDVELRCDPISGHTALYWYRQSLGQGLEFLIYFQGNSAPDKSGLPSDRFSAERTGGSVSTLTIQRTQQEDSAVYLCASSSGGAASYEQYFGPGTRLTVT.

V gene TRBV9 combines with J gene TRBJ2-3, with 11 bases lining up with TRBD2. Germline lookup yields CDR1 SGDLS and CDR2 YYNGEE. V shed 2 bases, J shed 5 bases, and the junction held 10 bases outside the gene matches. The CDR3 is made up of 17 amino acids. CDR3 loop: CASSVSALAGGGDTQYF. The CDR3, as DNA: TGTGCCAGCAGCGTCTCAGCGCTAGCGGGAGGTGGAGATACGCAGTATTTT. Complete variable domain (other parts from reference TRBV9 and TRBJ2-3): DSGVTQTPKHLITATGQRVTLRCSPRSGDLSVYWYQQSLDQGLQFLIQYYNGEERAKGNILERFSAQQFPDLHSELNLSSLELGDSALYFCASSVSALAGGGDTQYFGPGTRLTVL.

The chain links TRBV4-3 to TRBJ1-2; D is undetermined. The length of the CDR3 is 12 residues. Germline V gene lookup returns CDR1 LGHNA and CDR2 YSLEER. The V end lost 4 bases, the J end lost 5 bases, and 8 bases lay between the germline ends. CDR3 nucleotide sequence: TGCGCCAGCAGCCCCGGAGGGTATGGCTACACCTTC. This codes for CASSPGGYGYTF.

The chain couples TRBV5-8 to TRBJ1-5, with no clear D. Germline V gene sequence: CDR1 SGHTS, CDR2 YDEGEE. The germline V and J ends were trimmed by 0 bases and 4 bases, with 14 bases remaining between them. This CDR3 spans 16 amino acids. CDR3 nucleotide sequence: TGTGCCAGCAGCTTGGCCGGCCCCCCGGGTAATCAGCCCCAGCATTTT. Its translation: CASSLAGPPGNQPQHF. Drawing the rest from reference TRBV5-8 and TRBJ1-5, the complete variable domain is EAGVTQSPTHLIKTRGQQATLRCSPISGHTSVYWYQQALGLGLQFLLWYDEGEERNRGNFPPRFSGRQFPNYSSELNVNALELEDSALYLCASSLAGPPGNQPQHFGDGTRLSIL.

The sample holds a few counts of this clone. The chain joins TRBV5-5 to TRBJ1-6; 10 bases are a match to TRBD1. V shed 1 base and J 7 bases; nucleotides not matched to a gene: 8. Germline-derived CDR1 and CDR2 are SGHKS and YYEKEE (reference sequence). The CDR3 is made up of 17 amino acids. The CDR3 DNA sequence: TGTGCCAGCAGCTTGTTCTGGGCGGGACAGGGGAATTCACCCCTCCACTTT. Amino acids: CASSLFWAGQGNSPLHF.

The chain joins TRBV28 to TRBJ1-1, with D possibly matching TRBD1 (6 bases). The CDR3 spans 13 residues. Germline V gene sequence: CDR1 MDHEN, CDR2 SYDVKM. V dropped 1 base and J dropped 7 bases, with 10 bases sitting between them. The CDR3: CASSLSGAVEAFF. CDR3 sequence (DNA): TGTGCCAGCAGTTTATCGGGGGCGGTTGAAGCTTTCTTT.

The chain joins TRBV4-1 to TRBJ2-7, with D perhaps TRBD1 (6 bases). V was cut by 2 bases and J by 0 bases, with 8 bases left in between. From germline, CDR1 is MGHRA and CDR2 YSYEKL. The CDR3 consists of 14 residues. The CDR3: CASSQRDTSYEQYF. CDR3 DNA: TGCGCCAGCAGCCAAAGGGACACCTCCTACGAGCAGTACTTC.

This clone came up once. This CDR3 reads CASSLGLTYEQYF. The CDR3 bases are TGTGCCAGCAGTCTGGGACTAACCTACGAGCAGTACTTC. V gene TRBV6-2 or TRBV6-3 combines with J gene TRBJ2-7; 7 bases align to TRBD2. The germline CDR1 and CDR2 sequences are MNHEY and SVGEGT. This CDR3 is built from 13 residues. The junction had 3 bases not matched to a gene; V was cut back by 5 bases and J by 2 bases.